This TCR beta chain was sequenced during a study of blood T cell repertoires in COVID-19. As for the study in general: The United States, Italy and Spain provided the acute and convalescent COVID-19 samples. PBMCs, B-cell-depleted T cells, or T cells were the source of the cDNA or gDNA that made up the material.

Germline V gene lookup returns CDR1 MGHDK and CDR2 SYGVNS. The CDR3 spans 15 residues. Between the trimmed V and J ends, which lost 0 bases and 1 base, there was a span of 9 bases. Under the authors' procedure: Estimated nucleated cell counts came from reference gene primer amplification. Generated by immunoSEQ multiplex PCR, the TCRdb table keeps only in-frame clones and is missing some. The DNA gave D and trimming, while V, J and clone size come from that table. The table includes 200,000 to 250,000 clones, approximately 78% detected once. This clone was picked up a small number of times. The chain uses TRBV25-1 and TRBJ1-1; D perhaps matches TRBD1 (6 bases). Sequencing was performed on peripheral blood. The sequence was collected from a woman over 75 with acute or convalescent COVID-19. CDR3 region: CASSEYGGRNTEAFF. Here the CDR3 DNA reads TGTGCCAGCAGTGAATACGGGGGGCGGAACACTGAAGCTTTCTTT.